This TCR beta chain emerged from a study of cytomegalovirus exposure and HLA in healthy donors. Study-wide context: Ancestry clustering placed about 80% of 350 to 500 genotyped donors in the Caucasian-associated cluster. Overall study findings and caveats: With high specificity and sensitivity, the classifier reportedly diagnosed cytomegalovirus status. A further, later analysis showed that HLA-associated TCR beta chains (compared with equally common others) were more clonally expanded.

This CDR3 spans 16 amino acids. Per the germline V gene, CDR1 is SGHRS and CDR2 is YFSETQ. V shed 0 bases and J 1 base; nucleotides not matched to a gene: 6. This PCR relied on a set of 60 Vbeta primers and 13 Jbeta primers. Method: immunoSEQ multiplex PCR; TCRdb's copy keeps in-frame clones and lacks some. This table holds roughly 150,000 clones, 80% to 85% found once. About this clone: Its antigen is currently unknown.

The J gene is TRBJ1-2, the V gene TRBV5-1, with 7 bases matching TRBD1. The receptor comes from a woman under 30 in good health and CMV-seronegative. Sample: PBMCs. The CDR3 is CASSLGRTGGNYGYTF. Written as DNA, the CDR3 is TGCGCCAGCAGCTTGGGGAGGACAGGAGGTAACTATGGCTACACCTTC.